This T cell receptor beta chain stems from a study of identical twins. Whole-study findings and limits: Cross-sectional statistics underpinned the conclusions; the same donors were not followed. In cord blood, abundant beta clonotypes had fewer insertions; memory showed no trend.

V dropped 2 bases and J dropped 4; count of bases not matched to a gene: 1. This CDR3 has 14 amino acids. Germline V lookup: CDR1 MNHEY, CDR2 SVGAGI. A remark on this clonotype: Its antigen is undetermined. A much larger clone sits a single nucleotide away, making a read error possible.

TCRdb re-called the 5' RACE reads with MiXCR, one entry per CDR3 protein. The top ten clones hold 0.75% to 1% of a sample with hundreds of thousands of distinct CDR3 sequences, 8.5% to 9.5% of them seen once. The data also belong to a second study, concerning yellow fever vaccine responses in identical twins.

The sequence was collected from a young woman in good health. Sequencing was carried out using PBMCs. This chain joins TRBV6-5 and TRBJ1-2; TRBD1 matches 10 bases. This CDR3 is CASSYRDRGYGYTF. CDR3 bases: TGTGCCAGCAGTTACCGGGACAGGGGCTATGGCTACACCTTC.